Below, 7 T cell receptor beta chains from the same sample are listed, as sequenced in a study of blood T cells in healthy people across ages. Together with a sample-barcoded 5' primer, a J-beta primer mix was included in a second PCR lasting roughly 6 to 12 cycles. TCRdb re-analysed the 5' RACE reads in MiXCR, keeping a single row per CDR3 protein. This sample carries 1.5 million to 2 million distinct CDR3 sequences, 49% of them seen once, and the ten largest clones take 2.1%. Input material: blood. The receptor set was obtained from a woman aged 40 to 49 in good health.

The genes are TRBV15 and TRBJ2-3, with 10 bases fitting TRBD1. The germline gives CDR1 LNHNV, CDR2 YYDKDF (reference sequence). Losses at the gene ends were 1 base for V and 6 bases for J; bases not matched to a gene: 7. CDR3 length: 16 residues. The CDR3 DNA reads TGTGCCACCAGCAGAGTTAGACAGGGGGCATATGATACGCAGTATTTT. It specifies CATSRVRQGAYDTQYF.

This chain links TRBV4-2 with TRBJ2-2; a weak D match, TRBD2 (6 bases). This CDR3 has 16 residues. V lost 1 base and J 4 bases, leaving 13 bases between the germline ends. Germline lookup yields CDR1 LGHNA and CDR2 YNFKEQ. For the CDR3, the DNA is TGTGCCAGCAGCCAAGCGCTAGCGCGGGCCACCGGGGAGCTGTTTTTT. The encoded protein is CASSQALARATGELFF.

About this clonotype itself: Mismatch with germline at one junction end may stem from a read error. The chain joins TRBV10-3 to TRBJ2-4; possible D gene TRBD1, 7 bases. CDR1 ENHRY and CDR2 SYGVKD come from the germline V gene. The CDR3 extends over 19 amino acids. The CDR3 DNA reads as TGTGCCATCAGTGAGTTACAAGGGGGCGGACAACTAGCCGAAAACATTCAGTACTTC. Translated: CAISELQGGGQLAENIQYF.

The chain joins TRBV7-6 to TRBJ1-4, with 7 bases identical to TRBD1. Trimming cost V 6 bases and J 8 bases; bases outside gene matches: 9. Germline loops: CDR1 SGHVS, CDR2 FNYEAQ. CDR3 length equals 14 residues. The CDR3 sequence: CASSSRGRPEKLFF. CDR3 coding DNA: TGTGCCAGCAGTTCTAGGGGGCGCCCGGAAAAACTGTTTTTT. Looking up the rest from reference TRBV7-6 and TRBJ1-4 gives the full variable domain: GAGVSQSPRYKVTKRGQDVALRCDPISGHVSLYWYRQALGQGPEFLTYFNYEAQQDKSGLPNDRFSAERPEGSISTLTIQRTEQRDSAMYRCASSSRGRPEKLFFGSGTQLSVL.

This clonotype was picked up a small number of times. The chain employs TRBV20-1 and TRBJ2-1; D remains unclear. The length of the CDR3 is 12 residues. Per the germline V gene, CDR1 is DFQATT and CDR2 is SNEGSKA (reference sequence). The V end lost 4 bases, the J end lost 3 bases, and 7 bases lay between the germline ends. CDR3 amino acids: CSATDGYNEQFF. In nucleotides, the CDR3 is TGCAGTGCTACGGACGGCTACAATGAGCAGTTCTTC.

About this clonotype itself: A read error may produce the germline difference seen at one junction end. The chain recombines TRBV5-7 with TRBJ2-5; perhaps D is TRBD1 or TRBD2 (6 bases each). TRBV5-7 is assigned to the ORF class and has an uncertain function. CDR3 length: 17 amino acids. CDR3 coding DNA: TGTGCCAGCAGCTTACCTCCTTCGGGGGCGTACCAAGAGGCCCAGTACTTC. Protein: CASSLPPSGAYQEAQYF.

The sample holds a few counts of this clonotype. The rearrangement uses TRBV7-2 and TRBJ1-6; TRBD1 aligns across 8 bases. The CDR3 loop spans 15 amino acids. With 1 base clipped from V and 7 bases from J, the junction kept 3 bases outside the gene matches. The germline V gene has CDR1 SGHTA and CDR2 FQGNSA. As DNA, the CDR3 is TGTGCCAGCAGCTTAGGACAGGGGAGCAATTCACCCCTCCACTTT. It yields the protein CASSLGQGSNSPLHF. Looking up the rest from reference TRBV7-2 and TRBJ1-6 gives the full variable domain: GAGVSQSPSNKVTEKGKDVELRCDPISGHTALYWYRQSLGQGLEFLIYFQGNSAPDKSGLPSDRFSAERTGGSVSTLTIQRTQQEDSAVYLCASSLGQGSNSPLHFGNGTRLTVT.